These 30 T cell receptor beta chains came from one sample sequenced in a study of cytomegalovirus exposure and HLA in healthy donors. 60 Vbeta and 13 Jbeta primers were used in PCR. Assay: immunoSEQ multiplex PCR; the TCRdb copy retains only in-frame clones and omits some. This table holds 150,000 to 200,000 clones, over 70% found once. The material sequenced was PBMCs. These receptors were collected from a woman aged 40-49 years in good health and CMV-seropositive.

This clone was detected only a few times. V and J are TRBV19 and TRBJ1-5; the match to TRBD1 covers 8 bases. Germline V gene sequence: CDR1 LNHDA, CDR2 SQIVND (reference sequence). The V gene end was trimmed by 6 bases and the J gene end by 7 bases; junction bases not matched to a gene: 8. The CDR3 has 14 amino acids. CDR3 amino acids: CASSNGQGGQPQHF. The CDR3 bases are TGTGCCAGTAGCAACGGACAGGGTGGGCAGCCCCAGCATTTT.

This clone appeared a few times. The chain is built from TRBV30 and TRBJ2-2, with D tentatively TRBD2 (7 bases). Looked up from germline, CDR1 is GTSNPN and CDR2 is SVGIG (reference sequence). This CDR3 is built from 14 residues. Trimming stripped 3 bases from V and 1 base from J, with 9 bases between. Here the CDR3 reads CAWRRGGNTGELFF. CDR3 DNA: TGTGCCTGGAGGAGGGGGGGGAACACCGGGGAGCTGTTTTTT. The variable domain in full, completed from reference TRBV30 and TRBJ2-2, reads SQTIHQWPATLVQPVGSPLSLECTVEGTSNPNLYWYRQAAGRGLQLLFYSVGIGQISSEVPQNLSASRPQDRQFILSSKKLLLSDSGFYLCAWRRGGNTGELFFGEGSRLTVL.

This chain connects TRBV2 to TRBJ1-4, with D hard to call. V was clipped by 4 bases and J by 6 bases, with 24 bases between them. Germline assignment: CDR1 SNHLY and CDR2 FYNNEI. The CDR3 length is 18 residues. As DNA, the CDR3 is TGTGCCAGCAGTGTCCCCATTCATTACGGTTTCACCGATGAAAAACTGTTTTTT. This sequence encodes CASSVPIHYGFTDEKLFF.

This chain uses TRBV9 with TRBJ2-1; TRBD1 matches 9 bases. This CDR3 is built from 18 residues. Germline lookup yields CDR1 SGDLS and CDR2 YYNGEE. Germline trimming cut 0 bases from V and 9 bases from J; bases unmatched to any gene: 16. The DNA for the CDR3 is TGTGCCAGCAGCGTAGGTTCTGGCGGGACAGGGTTTTCCGTTGAGCAGTTCTTC. This codes for CASSVGSGGTGFSVEQFF.

The chain carries TRBV6-1 and TRBJ2-3, with TRBD1 identical over 7 bases. The CDR3 has 16 amino acids. Germline values: CDR1 MNHNS, CDR2 SASEGT. V lost 4 bases and J lost 3; bases outside the gene matches: 10. CDR3 protein: CASSGLTGTVTDTQYF. In nucleotides, the CDR3 is TGTGCCAGCAGTGGACTTACCGGGACAGTGACAGATACGCAGTATTTT.

The genes are TRBV2 and TRBJ1-4; 10 nucleotides agree with TRBD1. The CDR3 spans 15 residues. Germline V gene lookup returns CDR1 SNHLY and CDR2 FYNNEI. The V and J ends lost 6 bases and 2 bases, in that order; junction bases with no gene match: 3. The CDR3 sequence: CASSPGQGTNEKLFF. The CDR3 DNA sequence: TGTGCCAGCAGCCCGGGACAGGGGACTAATGAAAAACTGTTTTTT.

V usage is TRBV11-3 and J usage is TRBJ2-2, with D unclear. The germline V and J ends were trimmed by 4 bases and 4 bases, with 13 bases remaining between them. The germline CDR1 and CDR2 sequences are SGHNT and YENEEA. This CDR3 is 15 amino acids long. The CDR3 bases are TGTGCCAGCAGCTCTGACACGGAAGCCACCGGGGAGCTGTTTTTT. It encodes CASSSDTEATGELFF.

This clone appeared a few times. CDR3 DNA: TGTGCCAGCAGCCCCGCACTGGAGGTCAAAAAGCAGTACTTC. The encoded protein is CASSPALEVKKQYF. V and J are TRBV7-8 and TRBJ2-7; D perhaps matches TRBD2 (5 bases). V lost 5 bases, J lost 8 bases, and 19 bases lay in between. The germline CDR1 and CDR2 sequences are SGHVS and FQNEAQ. The CDR3 contains 14 residues.

CDR3 loop: CASSQSRGKRTYEQYF. CDR3 DNA sequence: TGCGCCAGCAGTCAATCGAGAGGTAAGCGGACCTACGAGCAGTACTTC. The chain employs TRBV23-1 and TRBJ2-7, with TRBD2 as a possible D gene (5 bases). TRBV23-1 is flagged as an ORF with uncertain function. V shed 0 bases and J shed 2 bases, with 14 bases lying between them. The CDR3 runs to 16 residues.

The chain links TRBV4-2 to TRBJ1-1; D is possibly TRBD1 (5 bases). This CDR3 has 15 residues. Trimming removed 1 base from V and 1 base from J, with 10 bases in between. The germline V gene encodes CDR1 LGHNA and CDR2 YNFKEQ. CDR3 region: CASSQVGGGNTEAFF. CDR3 nucleotides: TGTGCCAGCAGCCAAGTTGGGGGAGGGAACACTGAAGCTTTCTTT.

J is TRBJ2-6 and V is TRBV28; TRBD1 is a possible D gene (5 bases). The CDR3 covers 18 residues. The V gene lost 7 bases and the J gene lost 0 bases, with 19 bases spanning the gap. CDR1 MDHEN and CDR2 SYDVKM come from the germline V gene. CDR3 amino acids: CASTLGQVGFSGANVLTF. For the CDR3, the DNA is TGTGCCAGCACCTTGGGGCAGGTTGGATTCTCTGGGGCCAACGTCCTGACTTTC.

The chain carries TRBV4-1 and TRBJ1-6; D gene unclear. This CDR3 has 16 residues. Germline values: CDR1 MGHRA, CDR2 YSYEKL. Trimming removed 4 bases at V and 7 bases at J, with 17 bases between. The CDR3 coding sequence is TGCGCCAGCAGCCCAGCGGAGGGCGCCCTCAATTCACCCCTCCACTTT. It encodes CASSPAEGALNSPLHF.

This clone showed up just once. The chain couples TRBV5-1 to TRBJ2-1; 9 bases fit TRBD2. Germline V gene lookup returns CDR1 SGHRS and CDR2 YFSETQ. This CDR3 has 15 residues. V was pared by 4 bases and J by 4 bases, with 6 bases of the junction left unmatched. The CDR3, as DNA: TGCGCCAGCAGCGTCTCTAGCGGGGATTACAATGAGCAGTTCTTC. Translated: CASSVSSGDYNEQFF.

The V and J genes are TRBV7-9 and TRBJ1-5; 8 bases are shared with TRBD1. J gave up 12 bases and V 5 bases, and 15 bases lay outside the gene matches. Germline CDR1 and CDR2: SEHNR and FQNEAQ (reference sequence). The CDR3 sequence is 15 residues long. The DNA for the CDR3 is TGTGCCAGCAGCGGAGAAGGGACAGGTGGATCACGCCAGCATTTT. It translates to CASSGEGTGGSRQHF.

CDR3 DNA sequence: TGTGCCAGCTACATGCAGGGGAACACTGAAGCTTTCTTT. This gives the protein CASYMQGNTEAFF. The chain uses TRBV7-8 and TRBJ1-1; perhaps TRBD1 as D (5 bases). The ends were cut back, 8 bases at V and 1 base at J, with 11 bases in the middle. Germline CDR1 and CDR2: SGHVS and FQNEAQ. This CDR3 region has 13 residues.

The rearrangement uses TRBV5-1 and TRBJ2-2, with D unclear. The V gene's germline CDR1 is SGHRS and CDR2 YFSETQ. The V gene lost 3 bases and the J gene lost 3 bases, with 9 bases spanning the gap. The CDR3 runs to 14 residues. The CDR3 region has the DNA TGCGCCAGCAGCTCATTAGTAGACACCGGGGAGCTGTTTTTT. It is translated as CASSSLVDTGELFF.

V gene TRBV30 combines with J gene TRBJ1-1; TRBD1 aligns across 8 bases. The junction had 4 bases not matched to a gene; V was cut back by 4 bases and J by 0 bases. The CDR3 loop spans 14 amino acids. Germline V gene data show CDR1 as GTSNPN and CDR2 as SVGIG (reference sequence). The CDR3: CAWMKQGVNTEAFF. In nucleotides, the CDR3 is TGTGCCTGGATGAAACAGGGGGTGAACACTGAAGCTTTCTTT.

The chain uses TRBV6-6 and TRBJ2-3; D is uncertain. CDR3 length: 12 amino acids. CDR1 and CDR2 from the germline V gene are MNHNY and SVGAGI (reference sequence). V was pared by 4 bases and J by 3 bases, with 5 bases between. CDR3 amino acids: CASSSGTDTQYF. The CDR3 bases are TGTGCCAGCAGTTCCGGGACAGATACGCAGTATTTT.

The rearrangement joins TRBV14 to TRBJ2-2; possibly TRBD2 for D (6 bases). The CDR3 runs to 16 residues. The germline CDR1 and CDR2 sequences are SGHDN and FVKESK. V was clipped by 1 base and J by 1 base, with 10 bases between them. CDR3 nucleotide sequence: TGTGCCAGCAGCCAAGTTCGAGCGGGGAACACCGGGGAGCTGTTTTTT. The encoded protein is CASSQVRAGNTGELFF.

Regarding this clone: Other DNA variants within this sample encode the same CDR3. The rearrangement uses TRBV6-5 and TRBJ1-2, with D tentatively TRBD1 (6 bases). V was cut by 5 bases and J by 3 bases, with 10 bases left in between. Looked up from germline, CDR1 is MNHEY and CDR2 is SVGAGI. This CDR3 has 13 amino acids. CDR3 sequence: CASSQQGYYGYTF. The CDR3 DNA reads TGTGCCAGCAGTCAACAGGGATACTATGGCTACACCTTC.

The table lists this clone with a few counts. The chain recombines TRBV18 with TRBJ2-2, with a tentative D call TRBD2 (7 bases). Germline values: CDR1 KGHSH, CDR2 LQKENI. The germline V and J ends were trimmed by 2 bases and 3 bases, with 13 bases remaining between them. CDR3 length: 16 residues. Here the CDR3 DNA reads TGTGCCAGCTCACCATTTCGGGGGGCCGACACCGGGGAGCTGTTTTTT. It is translated as CASSPFRGADTGELFF.

The table lists this clone with a few counts. The chain couples TRBV9 to TRBJ2-7, with D perhaps matching TRBD2 (5 bases). This CDR3 region has 14 residues. V lost 3 bases to trimming and J lost 3 bases, with 13 bases between them. The V gene's germline CDR1 is SGDLS and CDR2 YYNGEE. The CDR3 reads CASSAKYSGYEQYF. For the CDR3, the DNA is TGTGCCAGCAGCGCCAAGTACAGCGGCTACGAGCAGTACTTC.

As to this clone: The sample holds other DNA sequences that translate to the same CDR3. The V call is TRBV28, the J call TRBJ1-2; D may be TRBD1 (5 bases). Trimming removed 6 bases at V and 0 bases at J, with 8 bases between. The CDR3 has 13 amino acids. Germline CDR1 MDHEN, CDR2 SYDVKM. The CDR3 bases are TGTGCCAGCAGAGACAGCTCTAACTATGGCTACACCTTC. This gives the protein CASRDSSNYGYTF.

V gene TRBV7-9 combines with J gene TRBJ2-5; D remains unclear. With 5 bases removed from V and 1 base from J, the gap between germline ends came to 20 bases. Germline V CDR1 and CDR2: SEHNR, FQNEAQ (reference sequence). This CDR3 region has 17 residues. This CDR3 is CASSQWPARKIQETQYF. As DNA, the CDR3 is TGTGCCAGCAGCCAATGGCCCGCCCGAAAAATCCAAGAGACCCAGTACTTC.

J is TRBJ1-2 and V is TRBV7-9, with 8 bases aligning to TRBD1. The CDR3 runs 13 residues. The J segment lost 5 bases and the V segment lost 5 bases, leaving 4 bases of the junction unmatched. CDR1 and CDR2 from the germline V gene are SEHNR and FQNEAQ (reference sequence). Here the CDR3 reads CASSPTGGYGYTF. The CDR3 DNA reads as TGTGCCAGCAGCCCAACAGGGGGGTATGGCTACACCTTC.

The gene calls are TRBV6-5 and TRBJ2-7, with 10 bases lining up with TRBD1. After removal of 4 bases from V and 3 bases from J, the junction contained 6 bases not matched to a gene. CDR1 is MNHEY, CDR2 SVGAGI, per germline. The CDR3 is 15 amino acids. The CDR3 loop is CASSSGQGFNYEQYF. The CDR3 DNA reads TGTGCCAGCAGTTCGGGACAGGGGTTTAACTACGAGCAGTACTTC.

This clone came up a few times. The chain links TRBV27 to TRBJ1-2; the match to TRBD1 covers 9 bases. CDR1 is MNHEY, CDR2 SMNVEV, per germline (reference sequence). The ends lost 5 bases at V and 7 bases at J; junction bases unmatched: 8. The CDR3 loop spans 14 amino acids. This CDR3 is CASSPSYRGLGYTF. The DNA of the CDR3 is TGTGCCAGCAGTCCCTCATACAGGGGGCTTGGCTACACCTTC.

This sequence joins TRBV15 and TRBJ1-3; the D gene is possibly TRBD1 (5 bases). The germline gives CDR1 LNHNV, CDR2 YYDKDF (reference sequence). This CDR3 has 16 residues. Trimming pared 0 bases from V and 2 bases from J, leaving 11 bases between. CDR3 in DNA: TGTGCCACCAGCAGAGATGCCGACAGCCCTGGAAACACCATATATTTT. It is translated as CATSRDADSPGNTIYF.

The chain has TRBV30 and TRBJ1-3, with D perhaps matching TRBD1 (5 bases). Trimming took 2 bases from V and 0 from J, leaving 8 bases between them. Germline-derived CDR1 and CDR2 are GTSNPN and SVGIG (reference sequence). CDR3 length: 14 residues. The CDR3: CAWSRGSSGNTIYF. The DNA for the CDR3 is TGTGCCTGGAGTCGGGGGAGCTCTGGAAACACCATATATTTT.

The V gene is TRBV6-1, the J gene TRBJ2-3; D unresolved. Trimming pared 2 bases from V and 4 bases from J, leaving 7 bases between. Looked up from germline, CDR1 is MNHNS and CDR2 is SASEGT. This CDR3 contains 13 residues. The CDR3 region is CASSEMSSDTQYF. The CDR3, as DNA: TGTGCCAGCAGTGAAATGTCTTCAGATACGCAGTATTTT.